These 14 T cell receptor beta chains originate from one sample sequenced in a study of blood T cell repertoires in COVID-19. Assay used: immunoSEQ multiplex PCR; TCRdb lists only in-frame clones, some missing. Of some 80,000 clones listed, over 60% were seen once; the top ten hold 15% to 20%. The sequenced sample consisted of peripheral blood. All receptors derive from a woman at least 80 years old with active or convalescent COVID-19.

This clone appeared a few times. The chain recombines TRBV10-1 with TRBJ1-2; a weak D match, TRBD1 (6 bases). V shed 8 bases and J shed 1 base, with 17 bases lying between them. This CDR3 is 15 amino acids long. Germline-derived CDR1 and CDR2 are WNHNN and SYGVQD (reference sequence). This CDR3 reads CASPAPGHFNYGYTF. The CDR3 DNA sequence: TGCGCCAGCCCTGCCCCGGGACACTTTAACTATGGCTACACCTTC.

This clone was recorded a few times. The V and J genes are TRBV7-9 and TRBJ1-1, with TRBD1 identical over 7 bases. With V trimmed by 5 bases and J by 5 bases, 5 bases remained unmatched. The CDR3 sequence is 13 residues long. Germline CDR1 reads SEHNR; CDR2 reads FQNEAQ (reference sequence). The DNA of the CDR3 is TGTGCCAGCAGCATCACGGACAGGACTGAAGCTTTCTTT. It specifies CASSITDRTEAFF. The entire variable domain, with the rest obtained from reference TRBV7-9 and TRBJ1-1, is as follows: DTGVSQNPRHKITKRGQNVTFRCDPISEHNRLYWYRQTLGQGPEFLTYFQNEAQLEKSRLLSDRFSAERPKGSFSTLEIQRTEQGDSAMYLCASSITDRTEAFFGQGTRLTVV.

The chain couples TRBV4-1 to TRBJ1-2; D gene ambiguous. This CDR3 contains 15 residues. Looked up from germline, CDR1 is MGHRA and CDR2 is YSYEKL. V gave up 0 bases and J gave up 5 bases, with 13 bases separating them. In nucleotides, the CDR3 is TGCGCCAGCAGCCAAGATCCCGGTTACAGTTATGGCTACACCTTC. Translating gives CASSQDPGYSYGYTF.

The chain recombines TRBV7-2 with TRBJ2-3; 7 bases map to TRBD2. The J segment lost 2 bases and the V segment lost 5 bases, leaving 10 bases of the junction unmatched. Germline CDR1 is SGHTA and CDR2 is FQGNSA. The CDR3 has 16 residues. The CDR3 protein is CASSTRGLADTDTQYF. The CDR3 region has the DNA TGTGCCAGCAGCACAAGGGGTCTAGCGGACACAGATACGCAGTATTTT.

V usage is TRBV7-2 and J usage is TRBJ2-1, with 14 bases fitting TRBD2. The CDR3 length is 15 residues. Germline V gene lookup returns CDR1 SGHTA and CDR2 FQGNSA. V shed 7 bases and J 7 bases; nucleotides not matched to a gene: 6. CDR3 sequence: CASNRLAGGHNEQFF. The CDR3 DNA reads TGTGCCAGCAACAGACTAGCGGGGGGGCATAATGAGCAGTTCTTC. The entire variable domain, with the rest obtained from reference TRBV7-2 and TRBJ2-1, is as follows: GAGVSQSPSNKVTEKGKDVELRCDPISGHTALYWYRQSLGQGLEFLIYFQGNSAPDKSGLPSDRFSAERTGGSVSTLTIQRTQQEDSAVYLCASNRLAGGHNEQFFGPGTRLTVL.

CDR3 sequence reads: CASSPRQGNSPLHF. CDR3 in DNA: TGTGCCAGCTCACCACGACAGGGTAATTCACCCCTCCACTTT. This chain links TRBV18 with TRBJ1-6; 7 bases map to TRBD1. This CDR3 is built from 14 residues. V dropped 1 base and J dropped 6; count of bases not matched to a gene: 0. Looked up from germline, CDR1 is KGHSH and CDR2 is LQKENI.

This clone was detected a few times. The rearrangement links TRBV24-1 to TRBJ2-7, with a weak D call TRBD1 (5 bases). The CDR3 spans 11 residues. With 0 bases removed from V and 13 bases from J, the gap between germline ends came to 9 bases. Germline loops: CDR1 KGHDR, CDR2 SFDVKD. CDR3 loop: CATSDLPTAYF. CDR3 bases: TGTGCCACCAGTGATTTGCCGACAGCCTACTTC.

The chain employs TRBV6-5 and TRBJ2-2, with D possibly matching TRBD1 (6 bases). The CDR3 has 14 amino acids. The germline CDR1 and CDR2 sequences are MNHEY and SVGAGI. V was trimmed by 8 bases and J by 1 base, leaving 11 bases between them. Here the CDR3 reads CASAPGQNTGELFF. The CDR3 DNA reads TGTGCCAGCGCACCGGGACAGAACACCGGGGAGCTGTTTTTT.

This clone was seen once. DNA of the CDR3: TGTGCCAGCAGTTCGCCGACAGGTCTTGGCGGTCAGCCCCAGCATTTT. It specifies CASSSPTGLGGQPQHF. The gene calls are TRBV28 and TRBJ1-5, with D perhaps matching TRBD1 (6 bases). Germline V gene sequence: CDR1 MDHEN, CDR2 SYDVKM. V was cut by 4 bases and J by 6 bases, with 19 bases left in between. The CDR3 loop spans 16 amino acids.

This chain uses TRBV12-3 or TRBV12-4 with TRBJ1-5; D not resolved. This CDR3 comprises 13 residues. V was clipped by 8 bases and J by 0 bases, with 8 bases between them. The CDR3 protein is CASSSGSNQPQHF. Here the CDR3 DNA reads TGTGCCAGCTCCTCGGGTAGCAATCAGCCCCAGCATTTT.

This clone has more than one count but fewer than ten. The CDR3 reads CASSEETGTGELFF. The DNA of the CDR3 is TGCGCCAGCAGTGAGGAGACAGGGACCGGGGAGCTGTTTTTT. V and J are TRBV10-1 and TRBJ2-2; TRBD1 aligns across 7 bases. Trimming removed 2 bases from V and 5 bases from J; junction bases left unmatched: 2. From germline, CDR1 is WNHNN and CDR2 SYGVQD (reference sequence). This CDR3 region has 14 residues.

This CDR3 is CASSWGTGDQPQHF. Written as DNA, the CDR3 is TGCGCCAGCAGCTGGGGTACAGGCGATCAGCCCCAGCATTTT. The chain recombines TRBV5-1 with TRBJ1-5; D perhaps matches TRBD1 (5 bases). CDR1 is SGHRS, CDR2 YFSETQ, per germline. V was trimmed by 3 bases and J by 5 bases, leaving 12 bases between them. This CDR3 has 14 residues. Using reference TRBV5-1 and TRBJ1-5 for the parts outside the CDR3, the full variable domain is KAGVTQTPRYLIKTRGQQVTLSCSPISGHRSVSWYQQTPGQGLQFLFEYFSETQRNKGNFPGRFSGRQFSNSRSEMNVSTLELGDSALYLCASSWGTGDQPQHFGDGTRLSIL.

The genes are TRBV6-1 and TRBJ1-4, with D uncertain. CDR3 length: 15 residues. CDR1 and CDR2 from the germline V gene are MNHNS and SASEGT. Trimming pared 1 base from V and 5 bases from J, leaving 11 bases between. The CDR3 bases are TGTGCCAGCAGTGAAGGGGCCTACTCAAATGAAAAACTGTTTTTT. Translated, it gives CASSEGAYSNEKLFF.

In this sample, this clone turned up once. This chain joins TRBV7-8 and TRBJ2-3; the match to TRBD2 covers 7 bases. From germline, CDR1 is SGHVS and CDR2 FQNEAQ. The CDR3 spans 15 residues. V trimming: 4 bases; J trimming: 1 base; junction bases outside the gene matches: 5. In DNA, the CDR3 is TGTGCCAGCAGCTCTACTAGCGCCGGCACAGATACGCAGTATTTT. It yields the protein CASSSTSAGTDTQYF.